Presented here are 2 T cell receptor beta chains from one specimen sequenced in a study of T cells in Graves' hyperthyroidism and ophthalmopathy. Authors of the study amplified TCR beta CDR3 regions from RNA transcripts. HTBI primers were the set used in a first-round RT-PCR of the TCR CDR3. TCRdb used MiXCR to reprocess the multiplex PCR reads, holding one entry per CDR3 protein. The sample includes 250,000 to 350,000 distinct CDR3 sequences, roughly 17% of them seen just once. Sequenced: blood. The source of these receptors is a man under 40 with Graves' hyperthyroidism.

This clonotype was detected many times. The chain links TRBV12-5 to TRBJ1-1, with TRBD1 as a possible D gene (5 bases). Germline V CDR1 and CDR2: LGHNT, FRNRAP. V was pared by 3 bases and J by 10 bases, with 18 bases between. The CDR3 spans 14 residues. CDR3 sequence reads: CASGFAGTRDRAFF. In nucleotides, the CDR3 is TGTGCTAGTGGTTTTGCAGGGACCCGGGATCGAGCTTTCTTT.

This clonotype has a handful of counts. The chain recombines TRBV12-3 or TRBV12-4 with TRBJ2-2; 10 bases align to TRBD2. The CDR3 length is 16 residues. V lost 0 bases, J lost 5 bases, and 3 bases stayed unmatched. The CDR3: CASSLAPSGRTGELFF. The CDR3, as DNA: TGTGCCAGCAGTTTAGCGCCTAGCGGGAGAACCGGGGAGCTGTTTTTT.